This paragraph reports one TCR beta chain. Its cognate antigen is unknown. From germline, CDR1 is SGHTA and CDR2 FQGNSA. The length of the CDR3 is 14 residues. Between the trimmed V and J ends, which lost 1 base and 7 bases, there was a span of 12 bases. From 5'RACE with constant-segment primers came TCR alpha and TCR beta cDNA libraries that carried sample barcodes and UMIs. Each CDR3 protein gets one entry after TCRdb re-called the 5' RACE reads with MiXCR. The sample holds about 100,000 distinct CDR3 sequences; roughly a sixth are singletons and the top ten take 5% to 6.5%. The data are from a study of T-cell memory formation after mild COVID-19. Study at large: Clusters were largely donor specific.

Notes on the study in general: Shrinking CD4+ clones resided mostly in CM and EM, and CD8+ ones in EMRA.

The rearrangement links TRBV7-2 to TRBJ2-3, with D possibly TRBD2 on 6 matching bases. Sequenced: PBMCs or a T cell subset sorted from them (not recorded which). This receptor was taken from a man aged 18 to 35 who had mild COVID-19 (a few samples of this study predate the infection). Cell type and time point are not known. CDR3 sequence: CASSLGGSGHTQYF. The DNA for the CDR3 is TGTGCCAGCAGCTTAGGAGGAAGCGGGCATACGCAGTATTTT.